The 10 T cell receptor beta chains reported below all come from one sample, sequenced in a study of CD8 T cells in ankylosing spondylitis. Notes on the study in general: Typical of ankylosing spondylitis blood, it appeared, was a TCR beta motif of 7 or 8 highly homologous variants.

TCRdb reanalysed the 5' RACE reads using MiXCR and keeps one entry per CDR3 protein. Of 700,000 or so distinct CDR3 sequences listed, roughly 19% are singletons. Antigen specificity for these receptors is unknown. The sample was blood, either unsorted or a sorted T cell fraction (not recorded which). The receptors shown here come from a male donor with ankylosing spondylitis.

V usage is TRBV4-1 and J usage is TRBJ1-1; D is undetermined. The ends were cut back, 1 base at V and 7 bases at J, with 19 bases in the middle. This CDR3 contains 16 residues. The germline V gene has CDR1 MGHRA and CDR2 YSYEKL. The CDR3 here is CASSQVRVGTGFEAFF. The CDR3 DNA reads as TGCGCCAGCAGCCAAGTACGGGTAGGAACCGGCTTTGAAGCTTTCTTT.

The chain is built from TRBV12-3 or TRBV12-4 and TRBJ1-2; D gene unclear. The CDR3 spans 17 residues. Trimming removed 2 bases from V and 2 bases from J, with 18 bases in between. CDR3 residues: CASSLQRRRDGNYGYTF. In DNA, the CDR3 is TGTGCCAGCAGTTTACAACGTCGTCGCGACGGGAACTATGGCTACACCTTC.

This clonotype was detected many times. The CDR3 reads CASSWGYTEAFF. The DNA of the CDR3 is TGTGCCAGCAGCTGGGGGTACACTGAAGCTTTCTTT. V is TRBV28 and J is TRBJ1-1, with D maybe TRBD1 (5 bases). The CDR3 runs to 12 residues. Trimming shortened V by 6 bases and J by 3 bases, and 8 bases separated the two germline ends. Germline values: CDR1 MDHEN, CDR2 SYDVKM. The variable domain in full, with the rest retrieved from reference TRBV28 and TRBJ1-1, is DVKVTQSSRYLVKRTGEKVFLECVQDMDHENMFWYRQDPGLGLRLIYFSYDVKMKEKGDIPEGYSVSREKKERFSLILESASTNQTSMYLCASSWGYTEAFFGQGTRLTVV.

This clonotype was recorded many times. The chain joins TRBV12-3 or TRBV12-4 to TRBJ1-5; D gene unclear. The CDR3 is 12 amino acids. Trimming removed 7 bases at V and 2 bases at J, with 6 bases between. The CDR3 bases are TGTGCCAGCACCACGGGCAATCAGCCCCAGCATTTT. It codes for CASTTGNQPQHF.

V and J are TRBV24-1 and TRBJ2-3, with D maybe TRBD2 (5 bases). CDR3 length: 14 amino acids. Looked up from germline, CDR1 is KGHDR and CDR2 is SFDVKD. Deletions cut 5 bases from V and 0 bases from J, with 8 bases between. The CDR3 sequence is CATSGPGSTDTQYF. The CDR3 region has the DNA TGTGCCACCAGTGGTCCGGGAAGCACAGATACGCAGTATTTT.

The rearrangement links TRBV29-1 to TRBJ2-3; the D gene is possibly TRBD1 (5 bases). Germline V gene sequence: CDR1 SQVTM, CDR2 ANQGSEA. The CDR3 length is 13 residues. Trimming shortened V by 4 bases and J by 4 bases, and 12 bases separated the two germline ends. In DNA form, the CDR3 reads TGCAGCGTTGGGTCAGGGTGGGCAGATACGCAGTATTTT. Residues: CSVGSGWADTQYF.

This clonotype showed up just once. This chain joins TRBV20-1 and TRBJ2-7; D is unresolved. Trimming removed 0 bases from V and 1 base from J, with 16 bases in between. CDR1 DFQATT and CDR2 SNEGSKA come from the germline V gene (reference sequence). The CDR3 extends over 16 amino acids. The CDR3 DNA sequence: TGCAGTGCTAGAGATGGATTGGTTAGCAGGTCCTACGAGCAGTACTTC. It codes for CSARDGLVSRSYEQYF.

This clonotype was observed at least ten times. This chain links TRBV12-3 or TRBV12-4 with TRBJ1-2; 10 nucleotides align to TRBD1. CDR3 length: 14 amino acids. The trim removed 5 bases at V and 7 bases at J, leaving 7 bases unmatched. The CDR3 DNA is TGTGCCAGCAGTCCACCGGGACAGGGGACTGGCTACACCTTC. Its protein is CASSPPGQGTGYTF.

V is TRBV4-1 and J is TRBJ1-2; 11 positions match TRBD1. Germline V gives CDR1 MGHRA, CDR2 YSYEKL. The CDR3 sequence is 15 residues long. Trimming took 2 bases from V and 7 from J; bases not matched to a gene: 6. CDR3 sequence: CASSQYGQGAGGYTF. CDR3 nucleotide sequence: TGCGCCAGCAGCCAATACGGACAGGGGGCGGGTGGCTACACCTTC.

The gene calls are TRBV6-5 and TRBJ2-7; D remains unclear. CDR1 and CDR2 from the germline V gene are MNHEY and SVGAGI. The CDR3 has 14 residues. Trimming shortened V by 0 bases and J by 4 bases, and 10 bases separated the two germline ends. CDR3: CASSYSPLGYEQYF. The CDR3, as DNA: TGTGCCAGCAGTTACTCGCCTTTGGGTTACGAGCAGTACTTC.